This T cell receptor (beta chain) was identified in a study of T cell changes during pregnancy in multiple sclerosis. Repertoires were generated with immunoSEQ multiplex PCR, while TCRdb's copy carries only in-frame clones and drops some. The top ten clones hold about 2.5% of a sample with approximately 60,000 clones, about 90% of them seen once. This CDR3 is built from 15 residues. The germline V gene encodes CDR1 LNHDA and CDR2 SQIVND (reference sequence). The chain recombines TRBV19 with TRBJ2-3; 14 bases align to TRBD2. The source was peripheral blood, collected in the first trimester of pregnancy. The clonotype was recovered from a female donor with multiple sclerosis, enrolled in a pregnancy study. CDR3 sequence reads: CAIGGLAGVQDTQYF. The CDR3, as DNA: TGTGCGATCGGGGGACTAGCGGGAGTTCAAGATACGCAGTATTTT. Full variable domain (outside the CDR3, taken from reference TRBV19 and TRBJ2-3): DGGITQSPKYLFRKEGQNVTLSCEQNLNHDAMYWYRQDPGQGLRLIYYSQIVNDFQKGDIAEGYSVSREKKESFPLTVTSAQKNPTAFYLCAIGGLAGVQDTQYFGPGTRLTVL.